The 9 T cell receptor beta chains below come from one sample, sequenced in a study of T cell repertoires in cytomegalovirus infection. One entry per CDR3 protein, called by TCRdb with MiXCR from the reads. The sample comprises 500,000 to 600,000 distinct CDR3 sequences, more than 15% of which are singletons, and under 30% rests with the top ten. Sequenced sample: CD8+ T cells from PBMCs. The receptors come from a human donor in good health (CMV status not recorded). Some clones in this sample may be carry-over from other donors' samples.

This clonotype appeared many times. The genes are TRBV2 and TRBJ1-5; 7 bases map to TRBD1. The germline CDR1 and CDR2 sequences are SNHLY and FYNNEI. V was clipped by 4 bases and J by 3 bases; unmatched bases: 12. This CDR3 is built from 17 residues. Written as DNA, the CDR3 is TGTGCCAGCAGTGGCGGTTGGAACAGGGGACCCAATCAGCCCCAGCATTTT. Residues: CASSGGWNRGPNQPQHF.

The J gene is TRBJ1-1, the V gene TRBV12-3 or TRBV12-4; 7 bases fit TRBD1. Unmatched junction bases numbered 10, after V lost 8 bases and J lost 7 bases. The CDR3 runs to 13 residues. In DNA, the CDR3 is TGTGCCAGCCGCTGGGGGACAGCAAATGAAGCTTTCTTT. Protein sequence: CASRWGTANEAFF.

The chain employs TRBV7-3 and TRBJ2-5; D remains ambiguous. CDR1 is SGHTA, CDR2 FQGTGA, per germline. V gave up 1 base and J gave up 5 bases, with 8 bases separating them. CDR3 size: 13 residues. The chain's CDR3 is CASSLNVGETQYF. Here the CDR3 DNA reads TGTGCCAGCAGCTTAAACGTGGGGGAGACCCAGTACTTC.

As regards this clonotype: With a much larger clone just one base away, this may be a read error. This CDR3 fails to terminate in the conserved phenylalanine or tryptophan, so it likely reflects a read error. The V call is TRBV12-3 or TRBV12-4, the J call TRBJ2-1; the D gene is possibly TRBD1 (6 bases). The CDR3 extends over 13 amino acids. The V end lost 6 bases, the J end lost 7 bases, and 13 bases lay between the germline ends. The CDR3 region is CASRFPQGNEQFL. The CDR3 nucleotides are TGTGCCAGCAGATTTCCACAGGGTAATGAGCAGTTCTTA.

This clonotype was counted between two and nine times. The chain links TRBV27 to TRBJ2-7; the D is unclear. Trimming left V 2 bases short and J 0 bases short, with 8 bases between. Germline V gene lookup returns CDR1 MNHEY and CDR2 SMNVEV (reference sequence). This CDR3 region has 14 residues. The DNA of the CDR3 is TGTGCCAGCAGTTTAATGGGATCCTCCTACGAGCAGTACTTC. Translation gives CASSLMGSSYEQYF.

There are many counts of this clonotype. The J gene is TRBJ1-1, the V gene TRBV4-1; 9 nucleotides agree with TRBD1. CDR3 size: 14 residues. Germline lookup yields CDR1 MGHRA and CDR2 YSYEKL. J was trimmed by 7 bases and V by 1 base; bases with no gene match: 4. The CDR3 protein is CASSQAQGAGEAFF. CDR3 nucleotide sequence: TGCGCCAGCAGCCAAGCACAGGGGGCGGGTGAAGCTTTCTTT.

This clonotype was counted many times. V and J are TRBV28 and TRBJ2-7; D gene ambiguous. Germline loops: CDR1 MDHEN, CDR2 SYDVKM. The CDR3 consists of 13 residues. Trimming took off 7 bases at V and 4 bases at J, with 14 bases between the two ends. The CDR3 sequence: CASTPVRRYEQYF. The CDR3 coding sequence is TGTGCCAGCACCCCCGTCCGCCGGTACGAGCAGTACTTC.

Many counts were recorded for this clonotype. The chain joins TRBV28 to TRBJ2-4; weak D call: TRBD1 (5 bases). V was shortened by 4 bases and J by 9 bases, with 10 bases between the two germline ends. This CDR3 has 12 residues. Germline assignment: CDR1 MDHEN and CDR2 SYDVKM. This CDR3 reads CASSSLRGIQYF. The CDR3 DNA reads as TGTGCCAGCAGTTCCCTTAGGGGCATTCAGTACTTC.

V gene TRBV5-1 combines with J gene TRBJ2-3; D is unclear. The V gene's germline CDR1 is SGHRS and CDR2 YFSETQ. This CDR3 is built from 15 residues. V was pared by 0 bases and J by 0 bases, with 8 bases between. CDR3 loop: CASSLEATSTDTQYF. CDR3 DNA sequence: TGCGCCAGCAGCTTGGAGGCGACTAGCACAGATACGCAGTATTTT.